Below, 12 T cell receptor beta chains from the same sample are listed, as sequenced in a study of cytomegalovirus exposure and HLA in healthy donors. PCR amplification relied on 60 Vbeta primers (plus 13 Jbeta primers). The protocol was immunoSEQ multiplex PCR, while the TCRdb copy is restricted to in-frame clones and leaves out a portion. The sample lists around 150,000 clones; approximately 78% were seen once. The sequencing sample was made of PBMCs. These receptors were collected from a woman aged 35 to 49 in good health and CMV-seropositive.

V is TRBV5-1 and J is TRBJ2-7, with TRBD2 matching 9 bases. CDR3 length: 15 amino acids. The germline V gene encodes CDR1 SGHRS and CDR2 YFSETQ. The V gene end was trimmed by 0 bases and the J gene end by 4 bases; junction bases not matched to a gene: 5. Here the CDR3 reads CASSLGLADFYEQYF. CDR3 coding DNA: TGCGCCAGCAGCTTGGGACTAGCGGATTTTTACGAGCAGTACTTC.

The V call is TRBV4-1, the J call TRBJ2-7, with 8 bases identical to TRBD1. The V gene end was trimmed by 1 base and the J gene end by 5 bases; junction bases not matched to a gene: 10. Germline CDR1 reads MGHRA; CDR2 reads YSYEKL. This CDR3 comprises 16 residues. The DNA for the CDR3 is TGCGCCAGCAGCCAAGTAGTCTGGACAGGGATAGACGAGCAGTACTTC. Translating it yields CASSQVVWTGIDEQYF.

The rearrangement joins TRBV7-2 to TRBJ2-7, with 9 bases identical to TRBD2. Germline V gives CDR1 SGHTA, CDR2 FQGNSA. J lost 2 bases, V lost 3 bases, and 5 bases had no gene match. The CDR3 runs to 15 residues. The CDR3 reads CASSFGGGRAYEQYF. CDR3 in DNA: TGTGCCAGCAGCTTTGGGGGCGGGAGGGCCTACGAGCAGTACTTC.

J is TRBJ2-7 and V is TRBV27; possibly TRBD2 for D (5 bases). The germline gives CDR1 MNHEY, CDR2 SMNVEV (reference sequence). The CDR3 contains 15 residues. V lost 4 bases to trimming and J lost 2 bases, with 15 bases between them. As DNA, the CDR3 is TGTGCCAGCAGTTCCCTCGGACTTACGCCCTACGAGCAGTACTTC. Amino acid sequence: CASSSLGLTPYEQYF.

This clone appeared a single time. This chain links TRBV28 with TRBJ1-2; 10 nucleotides line up with TRBD1. CDR1 and CDR2 (germline): MDHEN, SYDVKM. J was trimmed by 3 bases and V by 6 bases; bases with no gene match: 10. This CDR3 spans 16 amino acids. CDR3 in amino acids: CASREDRGGLDYGYTF. CDR3 nucleotide sequence: TGTGCCAGCAGAGAGGACAGGGGGGGTTTAGACTATGGCTACACCTTC.

The chain uses TRBV6-5 and TRBJ1-2; 9 bases match TRBD1. V was pared by 5 bases and J by 7 bases, with 8 bases of the junction left unmatched. The CDR3 sequence is 14 residues long. Germline values: CDR1 MNHEY, CDR2 SVGAGI. CDR3 in amino acids: CASSTGQGGFGYTF. The CDR3 DNA reads as TGTGCCAGCAGTACGGGACAGGGAGGGTTTGGCTACACCTTC.

The chain is built from TRBV7-2 and TRBJ2-6; possible D gene TRBD1, 5 bases. Germline CDR1 SGHTA, CDR2 FQGNSA. There are 15 residues in the CDR3. V was shortened by 5 bases and J by 0 bases, with 8 bases between the two germline ends. The CDR3 spells CASSIDSSGANVLTF. The DNA of the CDR3 is TGTGCCAGCAGCATCGACAGCTCTGGGGCCAACGTCCTGACTTTC.

The V and J genes are TRBV5-4 and TRBJ2-7; a weak D match, TRBD1 (6 bases). Germline V lookup: CDR1 SGHNT, CDR2 YYREEE (reference sequence). V was trimmed by 0 bases and J by 3 bases, leaving 19 bases between them. This CDR3 spans 17 amino acids. CDR3 nucleotides: TGTGCCAGCAGCTTGGGTGCCGGGACCAGGACAGTCTACGAGCAGTACTTC. It translates to CASSLGAGTRTVYEQYF.

V and J are TRBV30 and TRBJ1-2; no clear D. This CDR3 is 10 amino acids long. V was clipped by 1 base and J by 6 bases, with 3 bases between them. Germline V CDR1 and CDR2: GTSNPN, SVGIG (reference sequence). The chain's CDR3 is CAWSDNGYTF. The CDR3 bases are TGTGCCTGGAGTGACAATGGCTACACCTTC.

This clone is medium-sized (0.01 to 0.1%). V gene TRBV7-2 combines with J gene TRBJ2-7; 7 bases map to TRBD2. Germline V gene sequence: CDR1 SGHTA, CDR2 FQGNSA. The CDR3 has 12 amino acids. After removal of 4 bases from V and 7 bases from J, the junction contained 4 bases not matched to a gene. CDR3 bases: TGTGCCAGCAGCTCTCAGCGGGGAGAGCAGTACTTC. Encoded protein: CASSSQRGEQYF.

The chain employs TRBV27 and TRBJ2-5; TRBD2 matches at 7 bases. Germline CDR1 and CDR2: MNHEY and SMNVEV (reference sequence). V lost 6 bases, J lost 13 bases, and 14 bases stayed unmatched. CDR3 length: 13 amino acids. CDR3 nucleotides: TGTGCCAGCAGCCTACAGTGGGACTACCCCCCGTACTTC. Translated, it gives CASSLQWDYPPYF.

The chain couples TRBV4-1 to TRBJ2-7, with a weak D call TRBD1 (6 bases). Per germline, CDR1 MGHRA and CDR2 YSYEKL. V lost 1 base to trimming and J lost 5 bases, with 12 bases between them. The CDR3 spans 14 residues. This CDR3 reads CASSQGQGSDEQYF. The CDR3 DNA follows: TGCGCCAGCAGCCAAGGGCAGGGGAGCGACGAGCAGTACTTC.